A single sample gave rise to the 24 T cell receptor beta chains below, sequenced in a study of blood T cell repertoires in COVID-19. The assay was immunoSEQ multiplex PCR, and TCRdb's table has in-frame clones only and misses some. The data contain 50,000 to 60,000 clones, around 83% of them singletons. Sequencing input: peripheral blood. The receptors stem from a human donor in a cohort sampled during active or convalescent COVID-19.

The chain uses TRBV19 and TRBJ1-5; weak D call: TRBD1 (5 bases). The CDR3 sequence is 15 residues long. The V gene lost 3 bases and the J gene lost 0 bases, with 9 bases spanning the gap. Germline CDR1 LNHDA, CDR2 SQIVND (reference sequence). In nucleotides, the CDR3 is TGTGCCAGTAGTATGGGGGGTTATAGCAATCAGCCCCAGCATTTT. Protein sequence: CASSMGGYSNQPQHF.

Notes on this clone: One end of the junction does not line up with germline, which may come from a read error. The V call is TRBV2, the J call TRBJ2-7, with TRBD2 matching 7 bases. The CDR3 runs to 14 residues. Germline assignment: CDR1 SNHLY and CDR2 FYNNEI. CDR3 protein: CTSSLILGRDEQYF. The DNA for the CDR3 is TGTACCAGCAGCCTAATATTGGGGAGGGACGAGCAGTACTTC.

The CDR3 is CASSLEPGLAPGELFF. The CDR3 DNA sequence: TGTGCCAGCAGCTTAGAGCCGGGACTAGCACCCGGGGAGCTGTTTTTT. The rearrangement uses TRBV7-2 and TRBJ2-2; 9 bases match TRBD2. This CDR3 contains 16 residues. CDR1 is SGHTA, CDR2 FQGNSA, per germline. V gave up 1 base and J gave up 6 bases; unmatched junction bases: 6.

The V gene is TRBV19, the J gene TRBJ1-3; 7 nucleotides align to TRBD1. V shed 5 bases and J 1 base; nucleotides not matched to a gene: 11. Germline V CDR1 and CDR2: LNHDA, SQIVND (reference sequence). CDR3 size: 17 residues. CDR3 region: CASSSRTGKASGNTIYF. CDR3 nucleotides: TGTGCCAGTAGTTCCCGGACAGGAAAGGCTTCTGGAAACACCATATATTTT.

The V call is TRBV12-3 or TRBV12-4, the J call TRBJ1-2; D might be TRBD1 (5 bases). The V and J ends lost 1 base and 5 bases respectively, with 8 bases between them. This CDR3 has 13 amino acids. CDR3 in amino acids: CASSLGGGYGYTF. DNA for the CDR3: TGTGCCAGCAGTTTAGGGGGGGGATATGGCTACACCTTC.

Here the CDR3 reads CASRGGPAPYGYTF. CDR3 sequence (DNA): TGTGCCAGCAGGGGAGGGCCAGCCCCTTATGGCTACACCTTC. The chain links TRBV6-5 to TRBJ1-2; D call uncertain. This CDR3 region has 14 residues. With 6 bases removed from V and 5 bases from J, the gap between germline ends came to 16 bases. The germline V gene encodes CDR1 MNHEY and CDR2 SVGAGI.

The J gene is TRBJ2-5, the V gene TRBV19, with D perhaps matching TRBD1 (7 bases). The CDR3 length is 16 residues. With 5 bases removed from V and 7 bases from J, the gap between germline ends came to 23 bases. CDR1 and CDR2 (germline): LNHDA, SQIVND (reference sequence). CDR3 amino acids: CASSSTGSARAGTQYF. The DNA of the CDR3 is TGTGCCAGTAGTTCGACAGGGTCTGCACGAGCGGGGACCCAGTACTTC.

The rearrangement links TRBV6-5 to TRBJ2-7; TRBD1 aligns across 11 bases. CDR1 and CDR2 (germline): MNHEY, SVGAGI. J gave up 4 bases and V 6 bases, and 5 bases lay outside the gene matches. The CDR3 consists of 14 residues. CDR3 DNA sequence: TGTGCCAGCAGGGACGGACAGGGGGCTTACGAGCAGTACTTC. This sequence encodes CASRDGQGAYEQYF.

The CDR3 loop reads CASSPTGAGANVLTF. DNA of the CDR3: TGTGCCAGCAGCCCAACAGGGGCTGGGGCCAACGTCCTGACTTTC. The gene calls are TRBV9 and TRBJ2-6; TRBD1 agrees at 7 bases. Germline assignment: CDR1 SGDLS and CDR2 YYNGEE. This CDR3 contains 15 residues. The V segment lost 4 bases and the J segment 2 bases; nucleotides outside the gene matches: 3. Based on the CDR3 plus reference TRBV9 and TRBJ2-6, the full variable domain is DSGVTQTPKHLITATGQRVTLRCSPRSGDLSVYWYQQSLDQGLQFLIQYYNGEERAKGNILERFSAQQFPDLHSELNLSSLELGDSALYFCASSPTGAGANVLTFGAGSRLTVL.

The J gene is TRBJ2-6, the V gene TRBV2, with TRBD2 matching over 8 bases. Germline trimming cut 6 bases from V and 4 bases from J; bases unmatched to any gene: 5. Germline CDR1 reads SNHLY; CDR2 reads FYNNEI. The CDR3 loop spans 15 amino acids. The chain's CDR3 is CASRGLAGGANVLTF. Here the CDR3 DNA reads TGTGCCAGCAGAGGTTTAGCGGGGGGGGCCAACGTCCTGACTTTC.

This sequence joins TRBV6-2 or TRBV6-3 and TRBJ1-3; no clear D gene. Trimming left V 2 bases short and J 0 bases short, with 8 bases between. This CDR3 contains 15 residues. The germline gives CDR1 MNHEY, CDR2 SVGEGT. The CDR3 DNA sequence: TGTGCCAGCAGTTACGGAGCTATCTCTGGAAACACCATATATTTT. It translates to CASSYGAISGNTIYF.

This clone was counted once. This chain joins TRBV5-6 and TRBJ2-7, with 8 bases matching TRBD1. Germline V CDR1 and CDR2: SGHDT, YYEEEE. CDR3 length: 13 amino acids. V gave up 9 bases and J gave up 1 base; unmatched junction bases: 6. CDR3 protein: CATAHRGSYEQYF. The CDR3, as DNA: TGTGCCACTGCGCACAGGGGGTCCTACGAGCAGTACTTC.

The J gene is TRBJ1-2, the V gene TRBV30; 8 nucleotides line up with TRBD1. Germline V gene data show CDR1 as GTSNPN and CDR2 as SVGIG (reference sequence). The V and J ends lost 0 bases and 4 bases, in that order; junction bases with no gene match: 4. The CDR3 has 14 residues. CDR3: CAWSVDRGFYGYTF. CDR3 DNA sequence: TGTGCCTGGAGTGTAGACAGGGGCTTCTATGGCTACACCTTC.

This clone was detected a few times. The rearrangement joins TRBV2 to TRBJ2-4, with TRBD2 as a possible D gene (6 bases). Germline V gives CDR1 SNHLY, CDR2 FYNNEI. The CDR3 is made up of 11 amino acids. V dropped 6 bases and J dropped 12 bases, with 12 bases sitting between them. CDR3 region: CASRGLSAQYF. DNA for the CDR3: TGTGCCAGCAGGGGACTTTCGGCTCAGTACTTC. The whole variable domain, filled in from reference TRBV2 and TRBJ2-4, reads EPEVTQTPSHQVTQMGQEVILRCVPISNHLYFYWYRQILGQKVEFLVSFYNNEISEKSEIFDDQFSVERPDGSNFTLKIRSTKLEDSAMYFCASRGLSAQYFGAGTRLSVL.

The chain is built from TRBV19 and TRBJ1-4; 7 positions match TRBD1. This CDR3 contains 15 residues. Germline trimming cut 2 bases from V and 7 bases from J; bases unmatched to any gene: 7. The germline CDR1 and CDR2 sequences are LNHDA and SQIVND (reference sequence). As DNA, the CDR3 is TGTGCCAGTAGTATACAGGGGGGCAGAAGTGAAAAACTGTTTTTT. Translating it yields CASSIQGGRSEKLFF.

The CDR3 spells CASSQGLLNTGELFF. CDR3 sequence (DNA): TGTGCCAGCTCGCAGGGACTCCTTAACACCGGGGAGCTGTTTTTT. V and J are TRBV18 and TRBJ2-2, with D possibly matching TRBD2 (6 bases). Germline assignment: CDR1 KGHSH and CDR2 LQKENI. Trimming removed 6 bases from V and 2 bases from J, with 13 bases in between. The CDR3 sequence is 15 residues long.

V is TRBV5-6 and J is TRBJ1-2, with a tentative D call TRBD1 (5 bases). CDR3 length equals 14 residues. Germline CDR1 reads SGHDT; CDR2 reads YYEEEE. V was cut by 0 bases and J by 0 bases, with 6 bases left in between. The CDR3 coding sequence is TGTGCCAGCAGCTTGGGGACACCTAACTATGGCTACACCTTC. It translates to CASSLGTPNYGYTF.

The rearrangement uses TRBV5-4 and TRBJ2-7; D perhaps matches TRBD2 (6 bases). The CDR3 runs 15 residues. With 0 bases removed from V and 2 bases from J, the gap between germline ends came to 12 bases. Looked up from germline, CDR1 is SGHNT and CDR2 is YYREEE (reference sequence). This CDR3 is CASSLAGRGAYEQYF. Here the CDR3 DNA reads TGTGCCAGCAGCTTGGCCGGCCGCGGGGCCTACGAGCAGTACTTC. Full variable domain (outside the CDR3, taken from reference TRBV5-4 and TRBJ2-7): ETGVTQSPTHLIKTRGQQVTLRCSSQSGHNTVSWYQQALGQGPQFIFQYYREEENGRGNFPPRFSGLQFPNYSSELNVNALELDDSALYLCASSLAGRGAYEQYFGPGTRLTVT.

The chain has TRBV6-5 and TRBJ1-1, with 9 bases aligning to TRBD1. Germline loops: CDR1 MNHEY, CDR2 SVGAGI. This CDR3 spans 15 amino acids. V was pared by 5 bases and J by 0 bases, with 4 bases of the junction left unmatched. In DNA form, the CDR3 reads TGTGCCAGCAGTCAGACAGGGGGTTTGAACACTGAAGCTTTCTTT. It specifies CASSQTGGLNTEAFF.

The sample holds a few counts of this clone. The gene calls are TRBV7-2 and TRBJ2-7; 11 nucleotides align to TRBD2. V gave up 1 base and J gave up 0 bases; unmatched junction bases: 8. This CDR3 is built from 18 residues. Per the germline V gene, CDR1 is SGHTA and CDR2 is FQGNSA. The CDR3 is CASSLDRLAGGSSYEQYF. The CDR3 nucleotides are TGTGCCAGCAGCTTAGATAGGCTAGCGGGGGGTAGCTCCTACGAGCAGTACTTC. The full variable domain, in which reference TRBV7-2 and TRBJ2-7 provide the parts outside the CDR3, is GAGVSQSPSNKVTEKGKDVELRCDPISGHTALYWYRQSLGQGLEFLIYFQGNSAPDKSGLPSDRFSAERTGGSVSTLTIQRTQQEDSAVYLCASSLDRLAGGSSYEQYFGPGTRLTVT.

The rearrangement links TRBV7-2 to TRBJ1-1; D ambiguous. The germline V gene has CDR1 SGHTA and CDR2 FQGNSA. Trimming took off 1 base at V and 4 bases at J, with 13 bases between the two ends. This CDR3 has 15 amino acids. The CDR3 nucleotides read TGTGCCAGCAGCTTAGTTGGTGGGGAGAGCACTGAAGCTTTCTTT. This gives the protein CASSLVGGESTEAFF.

The table lists this clone with a count of one. This rearrangement joins TRBV5-4 to TRBJ2-7; 12 bases match TRBD2. There are 18 residues in the CDR3. V dropped 4 bases and J dropped 6; count of bases not matched to a gene: 17. CDR1 is SGHNT, CDR2 YYREEE, per germline (reference sequence). CDR3 coding DNA: TGTGCCAGCAGCCCAAGAGAACTAGCGGGGGGCGGGATTGGCGAGCAGTACTTC. Amino acids: CASSPRELAGGGIGEQYF.

This chain uses TRBV5-6 with TRBJ2-5; 9 nucleotides line up with TRBD2. The CDR3 consists of 15 residues. The V gene's germline CDR1 is SGHDT and CDR2 YYEEEE. V lost 4 bases and J lost 5; bases outside the gene matches: 9. In nucleotides, the CDR3 is TGTGCCAGCAGCCCCATGAGCGGGGGGTTGGAGACCCAGTACTTC. Residues: CASSPMSGGLETQYF.

The chain couples TRBV7-9 to TRBJ2-5, with 8 bases matching TRBD2. The V gene's germline CDR1 is SEHNR and CDR2 FQNEAQ (reference sequence). The V and J ends lost 7 bases and 3 bases, in that order; junction bases with no gene match: 7. The CDR3 spans 14 residues. This CDR3 reads CASTFGGGKETQYF. CDR3 in DNA: TGTGCCAGCACCTTCGGGGGGGGAAAAGAGACCCAGTACTTC.